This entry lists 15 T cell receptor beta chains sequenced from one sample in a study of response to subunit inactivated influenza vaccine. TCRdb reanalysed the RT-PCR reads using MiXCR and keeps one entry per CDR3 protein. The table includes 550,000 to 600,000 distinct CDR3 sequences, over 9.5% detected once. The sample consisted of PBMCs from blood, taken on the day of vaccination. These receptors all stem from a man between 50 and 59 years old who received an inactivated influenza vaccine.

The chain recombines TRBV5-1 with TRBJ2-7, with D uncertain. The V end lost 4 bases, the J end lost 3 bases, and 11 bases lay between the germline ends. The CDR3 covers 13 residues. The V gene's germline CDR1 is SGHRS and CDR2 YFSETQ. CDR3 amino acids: CASSPRSFYEQYF. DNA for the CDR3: TGCGCCAGCAGCCCCCGAAGTTTCTACGAGCAGTACTTC.

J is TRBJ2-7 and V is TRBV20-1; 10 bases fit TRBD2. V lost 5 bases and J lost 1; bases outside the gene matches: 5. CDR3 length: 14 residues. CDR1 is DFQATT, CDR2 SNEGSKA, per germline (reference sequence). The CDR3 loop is CSAPQLAGSYEQYF. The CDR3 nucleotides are TGCAGTGCTCCCCAACTAGCGGGGTCCTACGAGCAGTACTTC.

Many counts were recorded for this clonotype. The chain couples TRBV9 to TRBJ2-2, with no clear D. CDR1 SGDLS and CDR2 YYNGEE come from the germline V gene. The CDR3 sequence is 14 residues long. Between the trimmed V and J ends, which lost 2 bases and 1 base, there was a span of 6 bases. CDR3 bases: TGTGCCAGCAGCGTTTCAGGGAACACCGGGGAGCTGTTTTTT. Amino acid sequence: CASSVSGNTGELFF.

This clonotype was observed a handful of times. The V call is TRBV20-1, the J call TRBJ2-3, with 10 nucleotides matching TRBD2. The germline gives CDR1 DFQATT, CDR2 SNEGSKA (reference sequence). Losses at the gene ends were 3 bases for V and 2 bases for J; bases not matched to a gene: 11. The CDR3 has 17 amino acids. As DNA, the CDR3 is TGCAGTGCTAGGCGGATCCTTAGCGGGGGGTACACAGATACGCAGTATTTT. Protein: CSARRILSGGYTDTQYF.

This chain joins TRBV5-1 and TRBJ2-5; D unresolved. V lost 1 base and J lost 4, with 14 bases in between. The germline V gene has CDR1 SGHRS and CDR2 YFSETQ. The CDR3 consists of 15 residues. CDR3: CASSLSRLALETQYF. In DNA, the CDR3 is TGCGCCAGCAGCTTGTCGCGGCTGGCATTAGAGACCCAGTACTTC.

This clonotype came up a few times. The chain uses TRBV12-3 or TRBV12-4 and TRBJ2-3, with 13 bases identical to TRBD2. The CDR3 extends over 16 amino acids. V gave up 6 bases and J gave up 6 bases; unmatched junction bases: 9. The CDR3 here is CASSLGTSGVKDTQYF. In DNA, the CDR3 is TGTGCCAGCAGCCTTGGGACTAGCGGGGTCAAGGATACGCAGTATTTT.

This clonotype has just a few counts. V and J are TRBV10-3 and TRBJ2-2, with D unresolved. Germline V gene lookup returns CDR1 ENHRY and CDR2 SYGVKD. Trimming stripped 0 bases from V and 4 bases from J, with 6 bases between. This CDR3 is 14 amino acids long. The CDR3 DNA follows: TGTGCCATCAGTGAGTCGGTCGCCACCGGGGAGCTGTTTTTT. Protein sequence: CAISESVATGELFF.

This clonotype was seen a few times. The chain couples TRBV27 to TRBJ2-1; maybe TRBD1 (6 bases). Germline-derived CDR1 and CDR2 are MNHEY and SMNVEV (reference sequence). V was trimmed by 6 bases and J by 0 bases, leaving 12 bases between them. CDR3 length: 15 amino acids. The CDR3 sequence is CASRTQGYSYNEQFF. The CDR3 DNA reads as TGTGCCAGCAGGACACAGGGCTACTCCTACAATGAGCAGTTCTTC.

CDR3 bases: TGCAGTGCTTCCGGGACTAGCGGGAGGGGGAATGAGCAGTTCTTC. Encoded protein: CSASGTSGRGNEQFF. The chain carries TRBV20-1 and TRBJ2-1; 16 bases match TRBD2. Germline CDR1 is DFQATT and CDR2 is SNEGSKA (reference sequence). V gave up 5 bases and J gave up 7 bases; unmatched junction bases: 5. The CDR3 is 15 amino acids.

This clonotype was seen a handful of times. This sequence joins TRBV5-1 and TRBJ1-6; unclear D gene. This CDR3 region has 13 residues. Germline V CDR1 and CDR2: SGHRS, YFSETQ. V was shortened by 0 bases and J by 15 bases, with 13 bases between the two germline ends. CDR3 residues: CASSLGQPRLLHF. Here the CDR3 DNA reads TGCGCCAGCAGCTTGGGGCAGCCCAGACTCCTCCACTTT.

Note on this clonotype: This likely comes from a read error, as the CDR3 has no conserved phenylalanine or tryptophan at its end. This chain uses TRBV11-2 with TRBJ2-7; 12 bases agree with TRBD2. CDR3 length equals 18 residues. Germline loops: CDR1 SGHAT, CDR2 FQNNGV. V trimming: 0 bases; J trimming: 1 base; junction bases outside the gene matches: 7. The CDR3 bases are TGTGCCAGCAGCTTAGATTTTCGACTAGCGGGAGTGTCCTACGAGCAGTACTCC. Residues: CASSLDFRLAGVSYEQYS.

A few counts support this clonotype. CDR3 loop: CASSLRLTSGGSYNEQFF. The CDR3, as DNA: TGTGCCAGCAGCTTACGATTAACTTCGGGGGGCTCCTACAATGAGCAGTTCTTC. V is TRBV11-2 and J is TRBJ2-1; 7 positions agree with TRBD2. V was clipped by 2 bases and J by 0 bases; unmatched bases: 10. This CDR3 has 18 amino acids. The germline V gene has CDR1 SGHAT and CDR2 FQNNGV.

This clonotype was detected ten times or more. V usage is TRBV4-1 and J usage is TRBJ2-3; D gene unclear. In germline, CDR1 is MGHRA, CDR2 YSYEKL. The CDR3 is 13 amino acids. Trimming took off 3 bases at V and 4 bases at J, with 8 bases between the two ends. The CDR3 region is CASSQPFADTQYF. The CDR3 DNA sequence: TGCGCCAGCAGCCAGCCCTTTGCAGATACGCAGTATTTT.

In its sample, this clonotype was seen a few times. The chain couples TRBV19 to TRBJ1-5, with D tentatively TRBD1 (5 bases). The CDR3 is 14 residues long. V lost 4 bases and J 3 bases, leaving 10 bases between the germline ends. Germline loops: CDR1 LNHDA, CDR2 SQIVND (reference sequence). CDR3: CASSRQFVNQPQHF. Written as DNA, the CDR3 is TGTGCCAGTAGTAGACAGTTTGTCAATCAGCCCCAGCATTTT. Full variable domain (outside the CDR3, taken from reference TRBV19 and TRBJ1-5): DGGITQSPKYLFRKEGQNVTLSCEQNLNHDAMYWYRQDPGQGLRLIYYSQIVNDFQKGDIAEGYSVSREKKESFPLTVTSAQKNPTAFYLCASSRQFVNQPQHFGDGTRLSIL.

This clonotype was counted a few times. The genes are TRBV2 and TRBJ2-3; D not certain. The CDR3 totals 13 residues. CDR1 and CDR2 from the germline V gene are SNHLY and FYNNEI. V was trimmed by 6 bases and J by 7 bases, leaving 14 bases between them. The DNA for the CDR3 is TGTGCCAGCAGGTCAGCCCCCCTGAATACGCAGTATTTT. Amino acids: CASRSAPLNTQYF.